This TCR beta chain was obtained from a study of CD8 T cells in Susac syndrome. With random hexamers, 0.5 to 1 ug RNA was reverse transcribed. Amplification of TCR beta CDR3 by immunoSEQ multiplex PCR spanned 54 Vbeta and 13 Jbeta. MiXCR, run by TCRdb on the immunoSEQ multiplex PCR reads, gives a single entry per CDR3 protein. The sample consists of about 250,000 distinct CDR3 sequences, 80% to 95% of them appearing once. This CDR3 region has 13 residues. V was shortened by 1 base and J by 3 bases, with 7 bases between the two germline ends. Germline V CDR1 and CDR2: LNHNV, YYDKDF (reference sequence).

The chain has TRBV15 and TRBJ2-7; unclear D gene. This TCR derives from a human donor with multiple sclerosis. Source material: CD4+ T cells from PBMCs. Here the CDR3 reads CATSRGPFYEQYV. CDR3 coding DNA: TGTGCCACCAGCAGAGGACCTTTCTACGAGCAGTACGTC.